This TCR beta chain was recovered during a study of molecular identifiers for immune sequencing clone quantification. Findings of the study overall: Over 99% of CMV-specific effector molecules, but under 1% of naive ones, were in clones above 20 copies.

With respect to this clonotype: Its matching antigen is unknown. The germline gene is not matched at one end of the junction; a read error may be the cause.

This CDR3 has 14 residues. Germline values: CDR1 LGHNA, CDR2 YSLEER. TCRdb itself ran the PCR reads through MiXCR, one entry per CDR3 protein. The table shows hundreds of thousands of distinct CDR3 sequences, with 20% occurring only once. The TCR was taken from a human donor in good health. Some libraries in this study had Jurkat cell RNA spiked in. V is TRBV4-3 and J is TRBJ2-1; perhaps TRBD2 as D (6 bases). The specimen was naive CD8+ T cells from blood, with Jurkat cell RNA spiked in. Subset of the sample: FACS-sorted CD8+CD4-CCR7+CD45RA+ naive T cells. This chain's CDR3 is CASSQLLAPNEQLF. For the CDR3, the DNA is TGCGCCAGCAGCCAACTTCTAGCGCCAAATGAGCAGCTCTTC.